Below are 11 T cell receptor beta chains sequenced from a single sample in a study of CD8+CD57+ T cells in acquired aplastic anemia. The use of genomic DNA as template underpinned the TCR beta VDJ and CDR3 profiling. Each CDR3 protein gets one entry after TCRdb re-called the reads with MiXCR. The data contain roughly 58,000 distinct CDR3 sequences, less than 65% of them singletons. The sequenced material came from sorted CD4+, CD8+, or CD8+CD57+ T cells (not recorded which) from PBMCs. All receptors derive from a human donor in good health, serving as a control.

This clonotype was picked up a small number of times. The chain is built from TRBV10-3 and TRBJ1-3; 11 nucleotides match TRBD1. There are 13 residues in the CDR3. Germline V gene data show CDR1 as ENHRY and CDR2 as SYGVKD. The V and J ends lost 6 bases and 7 bases, in that order; junction bases with no gene match: 2. CDR3 sequence: CAIRGTGGNTIYF. The CDR3 DNA sequence: TGTGCCATCAGGGGGACAGGGGGGAACACCATATATTTT.

The chain joins TRBV9 to TRBJ1-2, with a possible D match to TRBD1 (5 bases). Germline V gene sequence: CDR1 SGDLS, CDR2 YYNGEE. This CDR3 has 15 residues. The V end was cut by 2 bases, the J end by 2 bases, with 13 bases between. The CDR3 spells CASSVGDGLNYGYTF. The CDR3, as DNA: TGTGCCAGCAGCGTCGGGGACGGGCTAAACTATGGCTACACCTTC.

The chain uses TRBV10-3 and TRBJ1-1; D gene unclear. The germline V gene has CDR1 ENHRY and CDR2 SYGVKD. V was cut by 4 bases and J by 6 bases, with 12 bases left in between. The CDR3 runs to 13 residues. The CDR3 spells CAISVRTEAEAFF. CDR3 nucleotide sequence: TGTGCCATCAGTGTACGGACGGAAGCTGAAGCTTTCTTT.

The rearrangement uses TRBV10-3 and TRBJ2-1, with a weak D call TRBD2 (5 bases). V dropped 3 bases and J dropped 0 bases, with 9 bases sitting between them. Germline V CDR1 and CDR2: ENHRY, SYGVKD. There are 15 residues in the CDR3. Here the CDR3 DNA reads TGTGCCATCAGTGAATCCAGCGGCTCCTACAATGAGCAGTTCTTC. This translates into CAISESSGSYNEQFF.

With respect to this clonotype: The limits of the CDR3 on the DNA are not certain, so only TCRdb's listed CDR3 is given. This CDR3 is CASSFYICSSRGVYEQYF. The chain couples TRBV7-8 to TRBJ2-7; the D segment call TRBD2 is taken from the table without a DNA check. The CDR3 is 18 amino acids long, termini counted. Germline V gives CDR1 SGHVS, CDR2 FQNEAQ.

This chain uses TRBV10-3 with TRBJ1-6; TRBD1 aligns across 8 bases. The CDR3 has 15 residues. The germline CDR1 and CDR2 sequences are ENHRY and SYGVKD. V gave up 6 bases and J gave up 10 bases; unmatched junction bases: 11. This chain's CDR3 is CAISARQGRESPLHF. For the CDR3, the DNA is TGTGCCATCAGCGCCAGACAGGGGAGAGAGTCACCCCTCCACTTT.

The V and J genes are TRBV10-2 and TRBJ1-2; 12 bases are a match to TRBD1. CDR1 and CDR2 from the germline V gene are WSHSY and SAAADI. Losses at the gene ends were 4 bases for V and 5 bases for J; bases not matched to a gene: 11. This CDR3 spans 17 amino acids. CDR3 sequence reads: CASSGGPGQGASYGYTF. The CDR3 nucleotides read TGCGCCAGCAGTGGGGGACCGGGACAGGGGGCTAGTTATGGCTACACCTTC.

The chain recombines TRBV19 with TRBJ1-1; 8 nucleotides match TRBD1. The CDR3 has 13 amino acids. From germline, CDR1 is LNHDA and CDR2 SQIVND (reference sequence). Trimming took 3 bases from V and 6 from J; bases not matched to a gene: 3. The CDR3 loop reads CASSIAGQAEAFF. CDR3 nucleotide sequence: TGTGCCAGTAGTATCGCGGGACAGGCTGAAGCTTTCTTT.

On this clonotype itself: Possible read error: a much larger clone is one base away. V usage is TRBV5-1 and J usage is TRBJ2-1; 9 bases fit TRBD1. The end of the DNA is better explained by TRBJ2-7, so the J call may be wrong. Germline CDR1 is SGHRS and CDR2 is YFSETQ. The CDR3 is made up of 15 amino acids. The DNA of the CDR3 is TGCGCCAGCAGTGCAGGACAGGGGTCCTACAATGAGCAGTACTTC. Translation: CASSAGQGSYNEQYF.

The rearrangement links TRBV25-1 to TRBJ2-7; possibly TRBD2 for D (6 bases). The V gene's germline CDR1 is MGHDK and CDR2 SYGVNS. V lost 6 bases and J lost 5, with 11 bases in between. This CDR3 region has 12 residues. CDR3: CASRDYTDEQYF. The CDR3 coding sequence is TGTGCCAGCAGGGACTACACGGACGAGCAGTACTTC.

The rearrangement uses TRBV20-1 and TRBJ2-7, with D unresolved. V was shortened by 6 bases and J by 3 bases, with 15 bases between the two germline ends. The CDR3 has 13 residues. Germline assignment: CDR1 DFQATT and CDR2 SNEGSKA (reference sequence). CDR3 sequence: CSASSDHSYEQYF. CDR3 coding DNA: TGCAGTGCCAGCAGTGACCACAGCTACGAGCAGTACTTC.